The 3 T cell receptor beta chains reported below all come from one sample, sequenced in a study of Ad26.COV2.S vaccination and SARS-CoV-2 variants (dated by TCRdb to 2020 to 2023). The library came from the immunoSEQ multiplex PCR assay. In its TCRdb copy, this immuneACCESS table keeps in-frame sequences only and misses some clones. Where compared with another copy, unresolved V genes explain less than half of these, and the others have no known cause. The sample yields around 340,000 clones; 75% to 90% were counted once. The leading ten clones occupy around 10% of the sample. Reading the label with the study, this specimen's treatment or condition is: about 20 received Ad26.COV2.S at low or high dose, single or two shots; several received placebo; per-sample allocation not given. For vaccine and placebo recipients, repertoires were sequenced using samples collected on day 63 after the first injection.

This specimen consisted of peripheral blood, obtained in a trial of Ad26.COV2.S vaccine versus placebo. Every receptor here comes from a person aged 18-65 years who received the Ad26.COV2.S COVID-19 vaccine or a placebo.

The V and J genes are TRBV28 and TRBJ2-1, with D hard to call. The CDR3 consists of 13 residues. Germline V lookup: CDR1 MDHEN, CDR2 SYDVKM. Trimming cost V 5 bases and J 5 bases, with 10 bases left between them. CDR3 protein: CASSIAAHNEQFF. For the CDR3, the DNA is TGTGCCAGCAGTATCGCAGCCCACAATGAGCAGTTCTTC.

The chain joins TRBV2 to TRBJ1-4, with D perhaps matching TRBD1 (5 bases). The CDR3 contains 15 residues. CDR1 is SNHLY and CDR2 is FYNNEI in the germline V gene. V lost 6 bases and J 3 bases, leaving 14 bases between the germline ends. DNA for the CDR3: TGTGCCAGCAGGGCAGGGTTTATGGCTAATGAAAAACTGTTTTTT. Translating gives CASRAGFMANEKLFF. Together with reference TRBV2 and TRBJ1-4, the CDR3 gives the full variable domain: EPEVTQTPSHQVTQMGQEVILRCVPISNHLYFYWYRQILGQKVEFLVSFYNNEISEKSEIFDDQFSVERPDGSNFTLKIRSTKLEDSAMYFCASRAGFMANEKLFFGSGTQLSVL.

The CDR3 coding sequence is TGTGCCAGCGGACTCCTGAACACTGAAGCTTTCTTT. Translated, it gives CASGLLNTEAFF. The chain employs TRBV2 and TRBJ1-1, with no clear D. CDR1 is SNHLY and CDR2 is FYNNEI in the germline V gene. CDR3 size: 12 residues. V shed 8 bases and J shed 0 bases, with 7 bases lying between them.